The 24 T cell receptor beta chains below all came from one sample that was sequenced in a study of identical twins. TCRdb independently ran MiXCR on the 5' RACE reads; one entry per CDR3 protein. The profile shows under 800,000 distinct CDR3 sequences, 21% of them singletons. This same sample was also part of a study on T cells expressing NK-cell markers.

The specimen was PBMCs. Every receptor here comes from a woman in her late teens or twenties in good health.

The chain carries TRBV6-5 and TRBJ2-6; no reliable D call. The CDR3 sequence is 16 residues long. The V gene's germline CDR1 is MNHEY and CDR2 SVGAGI. V lost 0 bases, J lost 2 bases, and 8 bases lay in between. In DNA form, the CDR3 reads TGTGCCAGCAGTTACTCGGGGTGGCCTGGGGCCAACGTCCTGACTTTC. This codes for CASSYSGWPGANVLTF.

There are many counts of this clonotype. The chain uses TRBV20-1 and TRBJ2-3; a possible D gene is TRBD2 (6 bases). The germline V gene encodes CDR1 DFQATT and CDR2 SNEGSKA (reference sequence). V was shortened by 0 bases and J by 5 bases, with 12 bases between the two germline ends. This CDR3 spans 14 amino acids. The CDR3 DNA is TGCAGTGCTAGAGATGTCGGGAGATTAGATACGCAGTATTTT. This sequence encodes CSARDVGRLDTQYF.

In this sample, this clonotype turned up a few times. The chain recombines TRBV7-3 with TRBJ2-7; D not resolved. From germline, CDR1 is SGHTA and CDR2 FQGTGA. CDR3 length equals 14 residues. With 5 bases removed from V and 2 bases from J, the gap between germline ends came to 13 bases. The CDR3 nucleotides read TGTGCCAGCAGCCCTCTCGGAGCCCCCTACGAGCAGTACTTC. As protein: CASSPLGAPYEQYF.

This clonotype was counted many times. The chain uses TRBV12-3 or TRBV12-4 and TRBJ2-3, with 7 bases that match TRBD2. With 6 bases clipped from V and 0 bases from J, the junction kept 6 bases outside the gene matches. The length of the CDR3 is 15 residues. The CDR3 sequence: CASSTLAASTDTQYF. CDR3 in DNA: TGTGCCAGCAGCACTCTAGCGGCTAGCACAGATACGCAGTATTTT.

The sample holds a few counts of this clonotype. The chain joins TRBV6-1 to TRBJ2-6; a possible D gene is TRBD2 (5 bases). Germline V gene lookup returns CDR1 MNHNS and CDR2 SASEGT. The V end was cut by 10 bases, the J end by 2 bases, with 12 bases between. This CDR3 region has 14 residues. In DNA form, the CDR3 reads TGTGCCACCATCCCCGGGACTGGGGCCAACGTCCTGACTTTC. Amino acids: CATIPGTGANVLTF.

This clonotype was found many times. This rearrangement joins TRBV5-1 to TRBJ1-1; D is possibly TRBD1 (6 bases). The CDR3 is 13 amino acids. Germline V CDR1 and CDR2: SGHRS, YFSETQ. The V and J ends lost 3 bases and 6 bases respectively, with 12 bases between them. The CDR3 sequence: CASSWVEGAEAFF. As DNA, the CDR3 is TGCGCCAGCAGCTGGGTAGAGGGGGCTGAAGCTTTCTTT.

This clonotype was seen a handful of times. V is TRBV7-2 and J is TRBJ2-1; D gene ambiguous. CDR3 length: 15 residues. The V gene lost 5 bases and the J gene lost 0 bases, with 11 bases spanning the gap. From germline, CDR1 is SGHTA and CDR2 FQGNSA. For the CDR3, the DNA is TGTGCCAGCAGCCCAGGTTCCCGCTCCTACAATGAGCAGTTCTTC. This gives the protein CASSPGSRSYNEQFF.

This clonotype was observed a handful of times. V is TRBV4-3 and J is TRBJ1-2; D unresolved. V was clipped by 1 base and J by 2 bases, with 8 bases between them. The V gene's germline CDR1 is LGHNA and CDR2 YSLEER. This CDR3 is built from 14 residues. CDR3 nucleotide sequence: TGCGCCAGCAGCCAAGGCTTGGGGAACTATGGCTACACCTTC. Its translation is CASSQGLGNYGYTF.

This clonotype appeared many times. The chain is built from TRBV5-5 and TRBJ2-7; possibly TRBD1 for D (6 bases). The germline V gene has CDR1 SGHKS and CDR2 YYEKEE (reference sequence). The CDR3 is 15 residues long. Trimming pared 1 base from V and 4 bases from J, leaving 15 bases between. Written as DNA, the CDR3 is TGTGCCAGCAGCTTGTTGGTGGGCAGGGGTTACGAGCAGTACTTC. Its translation: CASSLLVGRGYEQYF. Full variable domain (outside the CDR3, taken from reference TRBV5-5 and TRBJ2-7): DAGVTQSPTHLIKTRGQQVTLRCSPISGHKSVSWYQQVLGQGPQFIFQYYEKEERGRGNFPDRFSARQFPNYSSELNVNALLLGDSALYLCASSLLVGRGYEQYFGPGTRLTVT.

This clonotype was seen a handful of times. The chain carries TRBV5-1 and TRBJ1-5; TRBD1 matches at 7 bases. The CDR3 is 14 amino acids. Germline trimming cut 5 bases from V and 7 bases from J; bases unmatched to any gene: 9. Germline V gene sequence: CDR1 SGHRS, CDR2 YFSETQ. The CDR3 nucleotides are TGCGCCAGCAGTTCTACAGGGGTAGGGCAGCCCCAGCATTTT. It yields the protein CASSSTGVGQPQHF.

This clonotype turned up a few times. CDR3 coding DNA: TGTGCCAGCAGCTTAATTCGGGTAGGGGGTGGAGAGCAGTACTTC. It specifies CASSLIRVGGGEQYF. This sequence joins TRBV11-2 and TRBJ2-7; perhaps TRBD1 as D (6 bases). The germline gives CDR1 SGHAT, CDR2 FQNNGV. Deletions cut 2 bases from V and 7 bases from J, with 18 bases between. The CDR3 contains 15 residues.

The V gene is TRBV6-5, the J gene TRBJ1-2; the D gene is possibly TRBD1 (5 bases). This CDR3 comprises 14 residues. Germline V CDR1 and CDR2: MNHEY, SVGAGI. V was pared by 2 bases and J by 3 bases, with 10 bases between. CDR3 DNA sequence: TGTGCCAGCAGTTACGGGGGAAAGGACTATGGCTACACCTTC. It specifies CASSYGGKDYGYTF.

This clonotype came up many times. This chain joins TRBV12-5 and TRBJ2-2, with TRBD1 matching over 8 bases. J lost 2 bases, V lost 4 bases, and 6 bases had no gene match. This CDR3 is built from 16 residues. Germline lookup yields CDR1 LGHNT and CDR2 FRNRAP. In DNA, the CDR3 is TGTGCTAGTGGTTCCCGGGACAGGTTAAACACCGGGGAGCTGTTTTTT. This encodes CASGSRDRLNTGELFF. Combining the CDR3 with reference TRBV12-5 and TRBJ2-2 gives the whole variable domain DARVTQTPRHKVTEMGQEVTMRCQPILGHNTVFWYRQTMMQGLELLAYFRNRAPLDDSGMPKDRFSAEMPDATLATLKIQPSEPRDSAVYFCASGSRDRLNTGELFFGEGSRLTVL.

This clonotype was observed at least ten times. The chain employs TRBV12-3 or TRBV12-4 and TRBJ2-5, with TRBD2 matching 12 bases. With V trimmed by 6 bases and J by 2 bases, 7 bases remained unmatched. This CDR3 region has 16 residues. CDR3 sequence (DNA): TGTGCCAGCAGGGAGACTAGCGGGGGACTTCAAGAGACCCAGTACTTC. Amino acid sequence: CASRETSGGLQETQYF.

This clonotype was observed a single time. This may come from a read error, since a much larger clone is one base off. This sequence joins TRBV29-1 and TRBJ2-5; 7 bases match TRBD2. Germline CDR1 and CDR2: SQVTM and ANQGSEA. The CDR3 has 14 amino acids. The V segment lost 7 bases and the J segment 3 bases; nucleotides outside the gene matches: 11. Here the CDR3 reads CSGGPAGTEETQYF. CDR3 sequence (DNA): TGCAGCGGGGGACCAGCGGGGACCGAAGAGACCCAGTACTTC.

This rearrangement joins TRBV2 to TRBJ2-7; tentatively, D is TRBD1 or TRBD2 (5 bases each). The CDR3 runs to 12 residues. Germline V gene data show CDR1 as SNHLY and CDR2 as FYNNEI. Trimming left V 8 bases short and J 2 bases short, with 10 bases between. In nucleotides, the CDR3 is TGTGCCAGCGGGACCTTAACCTACGAGCAGTACTTC. Its protein product is CASGTLTYEQYF.

The chain recombines TRBV5-1 with TRBJ2-7; D gene ambiguous. The CDR3 is 14 residues long. CDR1 and CDR2 from the germline V gene are SGHRS and YFSETQ. The V and J ends lost 1 base and 2 bases respectively, with 10 bases between them. The CDR3 nucleotides are TGCGCCAGCAGCTTGTACGACGGCCCCTACGAGCAGTACTTC. It specifies CASSLYDGPYEQYF. Complete variable domain (other parts from reference TRBV5-1 and TRBJ2-7): KAGVTQTPRYLIKTRGQQVTLSCSPISGHRSVSWYQQTPGQGLQFLFEYFSETQRNKGNFPGRFSGRQFSNSRSEMNVSTLELGDSALYLCASSLYDGPYEQYFGPGTRLTVT.

For the CDR3, the DNA is TGTGCCACCAGCGGGAGTTCCGAGCATGAGCAGTTCTTC. It yields the protein CATSGSSEHEQFF. The chain couples TRBV15 to TRBJ2-1; a weak D match, TRBD2 (5 bases). The CDR3 sequence is 13 residues long. Germline CDR1 reads LNHNV; CDR2 reads YYDKDF (reference sequence). Trimming removed 5 bases at V and 8 bases at J, with 13 bases between. Drawing the rest from reference TRBV15 and TRBJ2-1, the complete variable domain is DAMVIQNPRYQVTQFGKPVTLSCSQTLNHNVMYWYQQKSSQAPKLLFHYYDKDFNNEADTPDNFQSRRPNTSFCFLDIRSPGLGDTAMYLCATSGSSEHEQFFGPGTRLTVL.

The gene calls are TRBV20-1 and TRBJ2-7; possibly TRBD1 for D (6 bases). V shed 3 bases and J shed 3 bases, with 12 bases lying between them. The CDR3 loop spans 13 amino acids. Per the germline V gene, CDR1 is DFQATT and CDR2 is SNEGSKA (reference sequence). Here the CDR3 reads CSARSGADYEQYF. CDR3 nucleotide sequence: TGCAGTGCTAGGTCAGGGGCCGACTACGAGCAGTACTTC.

The rearrangement joins TRBV7-2 to TRBJ2-1; TRBD1 agrees at 8 bases. The ends lost 1 base at V and 1 base at J; junction bases unmatched: 3. This CDR3 is built from 16 residues. Germline lookup yields CDR1 SGHTA and CDR2 FQGNSA. In DNA form, the CDR3 reads TGTGCCAGCAGCTTAGTCCGGGACAGGTCCTACAATGAGCAGTTCTTC. This gives the protein CASSLVRDRSYNEQFF.

This rearrangement joins TRBV5-1 to TRBJ1-1; tentative D call: TRBD1 (6 bases). Between the trimmed V and J ends, which lost 3 bases and 0 bases, there was a span of 12 bases. Germline V gives CDR1 SGHRS, CDR2 YFSETQ. This CDR3 comprises 15 residues. The CDR3 bases are TGCGCCAGCAGCTCACGGGGGGCGGTGAACACTGAAGCTTTCTTT. Amino acids: CASSSRGAVNTEAFF. Together with reference TRBV5-1 and TRBJ1-1, the CDR3 gives the full variable domain: KAGVTQTPRYLIKTRGQQVTLSCSPISGHRSVSWYQQTPGQGLQFLFEYFSETQRNKGNFPGRFSGRQFSNSRSEMNVSTLELGDSALYLCASSSRGAVNTEAFFGQGTRLTVV.

The V call is TRBV27, the J call TRBJ1-4; 7 bases match TRBD1. This CDR3 region has 16 residues. Germline V gives CDR1 MNHEY, CDR2 SMNVEV (reference sequence). Trimming at V came to 0 bases and at J to 4 bases, leaving 5 bases not matched to a gene. The CDR3 bases are TGTGCCAGCAGTTTATCGGACAGGATTTATAATGAAAAACTGTTTTTT. It encodes CASSLSDRIYNEKLFF.

Only one count was recorded for this clonotype. J is TRBJ2-3 and V is TRBV5-1, with 10 bases fitting TRBD1. Per the germline V gene, CDR1 is SGHRS and CDR2 is YFSETQ. The trim removed 0 bases at V and 2 bases at J, leaving 12 bases unmatched. This CDR3 is built from 19 residues. CDR3 coding DNA: TGCGCCAGCAGCTTGGCCGGCGGATTGGGGACAGGGGACACAGATACGCAGTATTTT. This encodes CASSLAGGLGTGDTDTQYF.

This chain uses TRBV29-1 with TRBJ2-1, with 7 bases fitting TRBD1. From germline, CDR1 is SQVTM and CDR2 ANQGSEA. The CDR3 has 16 amino acids. Trimming removed 1 base from V and 0 bases from J; junction bases left unmatched: 6. CDR3 nucleotides: TGCAGCGTTGAAGGGACAGGAGGCATCTCCTACAATGAGCAGTTCTTC. Protein: CSVEGTGGISYNEQFF.